These 29 T cell receptor beta chains originate from one sample sequenced in a study of cytomegalovirus exposure and HLA in healthy donors. This PCR relied on a set of 60 Vbeta primers and 13 Jbeta primers. Here immunoSEQ multiplex PCR was the method, and the copy in TCRdb shows in-frame clones only, minus some. In all, the sample yields around 71,000 clones. Sequencing was carried out using PBMCs. The receptors shown here come from a woman under 40 in good health and CMV-seronegative.

The chain uses TRBV5-6 and TRBJ2-1; TRBD2 might be the D (6 bases). Per the germline V gene, CDR1 is SGHDT and CDR2 is YYEEEE. Trimming took 6 bases from V and 2 from J, leaving 15 bases between them. The CDR3 is 15 residues long. The chain's CDR3 is CASTPTRSPYNEQFF. The CDR3 region has the DNA TGTGCCAGCACCCCGACTAGGTCCCCCTACAATGAGCAGTTCTTC.

The V call is TRBV7-9, the J call TRBJ1-1, with 7 nucleotides matching TRBD1. The CDR3 has 13 amino acids. V shed 5 bases, J shed 9 bases, and the junction held 9 bases outside the gene matches. Germline CDR1 SEHNR, CDR2 FQNEAQ (reference sequence). In DNA form, the CDR3 reads TGTGCCAGCAGCCTCCCCCTGACAGGGAAAGCTTTCTTT. Translated, it gives CASSLPLTGKAFF.

The J gene is TRBJ1-2, the V gene TRBV5-1, with 9 bases fitting TRBD1. V shed 3 bases and J 6 bases; nucleotides not matched to a gene: 12. From germline, CDR1 is SGHRS and CDR2 YFSETQ. The CDR3 is made up of 16 amino acids. The CDR3 bases are TGCGCCAGCAGCTCGAACCCGGGACAGGGTGTCGATGGCTACACCTTC. This encodes CASSSNPGQGVDGYTF.

The chain is built from TRBV6-6 and TRBJ1-3, with D hard to call. This CDR3 region has 13 residues. The germline V gene has CDR1 MNHNY and CDR2 SVGAGI (reference sequence). Trimming took 7 bases from V and 8 from J, leaving 15 bases between them. CDR3 nucleotide sequence: TGTGCCAGCACCCGAATAGGGCGGGACACCATATATTTT. Translating gives CASTRIGRDTIYF.

The rearrangement links TRBV25-1 to TRBJ1-1, with D tentatively TRBD1 (5 bases). Germline lookup yields CDR1 MGHDK and CDR2 SYGVNS. V lost 5 bases and J lost 5, with 12 bases in between. This CDR3 has 13 amino acids. CDR3 DNA: TGTGCCAGCAGTAGGGGATTAAGAACTGAAGCTTTCTTT. Its translation: CASSRGLRTEAFF.

V and J are TRBV28 and TRBJ1-5; 7 positions agree with TRBD1. This CDR3 contains 15 residues. The germline gives CDR1 MDHEN, CDR2 SYDVKM. V dropped 3 bases and J dropped 4; count of bases not matched to a gene: 6. The CDR3 protein is CASSFSDRVNQPQHF. The CDR3 nucleotides are TGTGCCAGCAGTTTCTCAGACAGGGTTAATCAGCCCCAGCATTTT.

The CDR3 nucleotides read TGCGCCAGCAGCCAAGAGGTTAGACAGCACACTGAAGCTTTCTTT. Its translation: CASSQEVRQHTEAFF. The rearrangement joins TRBV4-1 to TRBJ1-1; D may be TRBD1 (5 bases). V lost 0 bases and J lost 3, with 11 bases in between. This CDR3 region has 15 residues. CDR1 MGHRA and CDR2 YSYEKL come from the germline V gene.

The chain uses TRBV4-1 and TRBJ2-3; 8 nucleotides match TRBD2. CDR3 length: 17 residues. CDR1 and CDR2 from the germline V gene are MGHRA and YSYEKL. V shed 1 base and J 0 bases; nucleotides not matched to a gene: 6. This chain's CDR3 is CASSQAPPSGSTDTQYF. As DNA, the CDR3 is TGCGCCAGCAGCCAAGCCCCACCTAGCGGGAGCACAGATACGCAGTATTTT.

This chain connects TRBV27 to TRBJ2-7; 8 bases are a match to TRBD1. This CDR3 is 13 amino acids long. Per germline, CDR1 MNHEY and CDR2 SMNVEV (reference sequence). V lost 7 bases, J lost 0 bases, and 2 bases stayed unmatched. The CDR3 nucleotides are TGTGCCAGCACCGGGACAGGCTCCTACGAGCAGTACTTC. Translated: CASTGTGSYEQYF.

This chain connects TRBV9 to TRBJ1-4; D is uncertain. This CDR3 region has 12 residues. CDR1 is SGDLS, CDR2 YYNGEE, per germline. Trimming shortened V by 3 bases and J by 8 bases, and 8 bases separated the two germline ends. This chain's CDR3 is CASSARGEKLFF. CDR3 nucleotide sequence: TGTGCCAGCAGCGCTCGGGGAGAAAAACTGTTTTTT.

The chain couples TRBV5-4 to TRBJ2-3; TRBD1 matches 8 bases. Germline V gene data show CDR1 as SGHNT and CDR2 as YYREEE (reference sequence). The length of the CDR3 is 14 residues. V shed 4 bases, J shed 3 bases, and the junction held 4 bases outside the gene matches. In DNA form, the CDR3 reads TGTGCCAGCAGCCATGGACAGGGAACAGATACGCAGTATTTT. Protein: CASSHGQGTDTQYF.

The rearrangement joins TRBV9 to TRBJ1-2; TRBD1 matches 11 bases. Germline CDR1 and CDR2: SGDLS and YYNGEE. This CDR3 has 15 residues. Trimming took 3 bases from V and 2 from J; bases not matched to a gene: 3. The CDR3 region is CASSGTGGRNYGYTF. The CDR3 region has the DNA TGTGCCAGCAGCGGGACAGGGGGCAGAAACTATGGCTACACCTTC.

The CDR3 bases are TGTGCCAGCAGTGAAGCCTTACTCCTCAACTATGGCTACACCTTC. Translating gives CASSEALLLNYGYTF. The rearrangement uses TRBV6-1 and TRBJ1-2; D gene unclear. V was pared by 0 bases and J by 2 bases, with 10 bases between. The CDR3 spans 15 residues. The germline gives CDR1 MNHNS, CDR2 SASEGT.

This CDR3 is CASSFDGQPNYGYTF. CDR3 nucleotide sequence: TGCGCCAGCAGCTTCGACGGACAGCCCAACTATGGCTACACCTTC. This chain links TRBV5-1 with TRBJ1-2; a possible D gene is TRBD1 (6 bases). Trimming pared 2 bases from V and 2 bases from J, leaving 13 bases between. The CDR3 loop spans 15 amino acids. The germline gives CDR1 SGHRS, CDR2 YFSETQ.

The chain recombines TRBV18 with TRBJ2-7, with TRBD1 matching 10 bases. Germline V gene lookup returns CDR1 KGHSH and CDR2 LQKENI. The CDR3 sequence is 15 residues long. J lost 7 bases, V lost 3 bases, and 9 bases had no gene match. CDR3 bases: TGTGCCAGCTCACCTGACAGGGGGCCATCGCGGGAGCAGTACTTC. Translated: CASSPDRGPSREQYF.

Note on this clone: Sequence at one end of the junction differs from germline and may be a read error. V gene TRBV30 combines with J gene TRBJ1-2; TRBD1 matches 7 bases. CDR1 is GTSNPN, CDR2 SVGIG, per germline (reference sequence). The CDR3 loop spans 15 amino acids. The CDR3 DNA sequence: TGTGCCGGGAGTCCCACTAACAGGGGCCTATATGGCTACACCTTC. Translation gives CAGSPTNRGLYGYTF.

The rearrangement links TRBV6-5 to TRBJ1-5, with 9 bases fitting TRBD1. The CDR3 is 13 residues long. V dropped 6 bases and J dropped 4; count of bases not matched to a gene: 1. CDR1 is MNHEY and CDR2 is SVGAGI in the germline V gene. CDR3 coding DNA: TGTGCCAGCAGGACAGGGGGGAATCAGCCCCAGCATTTT. This gives the protein CASRTGGNQPQHF.

The chain combines TRBV5-1 with TRBJ1-1; 7 bases map to TRBD1. The ends lost 4 bases at V and 1 base at J; junction bases unmatched: 4. The CDR3 is made up of 14 amino acids. The germline CDR1 and CDR2 sequences are SGHRS and YFSETQ. The CDR3 sequence: CASSLGTANTEAFF. DNA of the CDR3: TGCGCCAGCAGCCTGGGGACAGCGAACACTGAAGCTTTCTTT.

J is TRBJ1-3 and V is TRBV28; D gene ambiguous. The CDR3 has 12 amino acids. The V end lost 8 bases, the J end lost 0 bases, and 5 bases lay between the germline ends. The germline V gene has CDR1 MDHEN and CDR2 SYDVKM. This chain's CDR3 is CASLSSGNTIYF. The CDR3 DNA sequence: TGTGCCAGCTTGAGCTCTGGAAACACCATATATTTT. Full variable domain (remainder filled in from reference TRBV28 and TRBJ1-3): DVKVTQSSRYLVKRTGEKVFLECVQDMDHENMFWYRQDPGLGLRLIYFSYDVKMKEKGDIPEGYSVSREKKERFSLILESASTNQTSMYLCASLSSGNTIYFGEGSWLTVV.

This chain links TRBV2 with TRBJ2-1; TRBD2 agrees at 15 bases. The CDR3 loop spans 18 amino acids. The V segment lost 6 bases and the J segment 7 bases; nucleotides outside the gene matches: 13. Per the germline V gene, CDR1 is SNHLY and CDR2 is FYNNEI. CDR3 residues: CASSYNPGTSGGKNEQFF. The CDR3 coding sequence is TGTGCCAGCAGCTATAACCCTGGGACTAGCGGGGGGAAAAATGAGCAGTTCTTC.

V usage is TRBV15 and J usage is TRBJ1-4; D not certain. Germline CDR1 is LNHNV and CDR2 is YYDKDF (reference sequence). The V end was cut by 0 bases, the J end by 3 bases, with 8 bases between. The CDR3 totals 15 residues. The CDR3 nucleotides are TGTGCCACCAGCAGAGATCCCGGGTCTAATGAAAAACTGTTTTTT. Translating it yields CATSRDPGSNEKLFF.

This chain joins TRBV6-5 and TRBJ2-3; TRBD2 matches 9 bases. This CDR3 comprises 14 residues. Germline-derived CDR1 and CDR2 are MNHEY and SVGAGI. The junction had 3 bases not matched to a gene; V was cut back by 7 bases and J by 1 base. CDR3 loop: CASTSSGGTDTQYF. In DNA, the CDR3 is TGTGCCAGCACCTCTAGCGGGGGCACAGATACGCAGTATTTT.

This chain uses TRBV7-9 with TRBJ2-5; 8 bases fit TRBD2. J gave up 5 bases and V 11 bases, and 16 bases lay outside the gene matches. The CDR3 covers 15 residues. Germline V gene lookup returns CDR1 SEHNR and CDR2 FQNEAQ (reference sequence). The CDR3 is CAGNPTGGPGETQYF. The CDR3 bases are TGTGCCGGGAATCCTACGGGAGGGCCGGGGGAGACCCAGTACTTC.

The chain couples TRBV5-1 to TRBJ1-1, with TRBD1 matching 7 bases. This CDR3 is built from 14 residues. Germline-derived CDR1 and CDR2 are SGHRS and YFSETQ. J was trimmed by 3 bases and V by 1 base; bases with no gene match: 3. CDR3 DNA: TGCGCCAGCAGCTTGACAGGGGTGGACACTGAAGCTTTCTTT. Translation: CASSLTGVDTEAFF.

The chain combines TRBV4-3 with TRBJ1-1, with D hard to call. Germline V CDR1 and CDR2: LGHNA, YSLEER. The CDR3 extends over 15 amino acids. V was trimmed by 0 bases and J by 3 bases, leaving 11 bases between them. Here the CDR3 DNA reads TGCGCCAGCAGCCAAGAACCTACAGTTTACACTGAAGCTTTCTTT. Translated: CASSQEPTVYTEAFF.

As to this clone: One junction end does not reproduce the germline sequence, and a read error may be involved. J is TRBJ2-7 and V is TRBV7-2; 10 bases agree with TRBD2. Germline V lookup: CDR1 SGHTA, CDR2 FQGNSA. The CDR3 loop spans 15 amino acids. The CDR3 spells CANSLEAGGRREQYF. CDR3 in DNA: TGTGCCAACAGCTTGGAAGCGGGGGGGCGGCGGGAGCAGTACTTC. Full variable domain (missing parts from reference TRBV7-2 and TRBJ2-7): GAGVSQSPSNKVTEKGKDVELRCDPISGHTALYWYRQSLGQGLEFLIYFQGNSAPDKSGLPSDRFSAERTGGSVSTLTIQRTQQEDSAVYLCANSLEAGGRREQYFGPGTRLTVT.

The V call is TRBV5-4, the J call TRBJ1-2, with 7 bases lining up with TRBD1. The CDR3 contains 15 residues. The V and J ends lost 4 bases and 7 bases, in that order; junction bases with no gene match: 13. CDR1 is SGHNT and CDR2 is YYREEE in the germline V gene (reference sequence). The CDR3 reads CASSQLQGMIGGYTF. DNA for the CDR3: TGTGCCAGCAGCCAACTACAGGGGATGATAGGTGGCTACACCTTC. Full variable domain (rest looked up from reference TRBV5-4 and TRBJ1-2): ETGVTQSPTHLIKTRGQQVTLRCSSQSGHNTVSWYQQALGQGPQFIFQYYREEENGRGNFPPRFSGLQFPNYSSELNVNALELDDSALYLCASSQLQGMIGGYTFGSGTRLTVV.

The chain recombines TRBV5-1 with TRBJ2-5; 16 bases are shared with TRBD2. V shed 3 bases, J shed 1 base, and the junction held 6 bases outside the gene matches. Germline V gene data show CDR1 as SGHRS and CDR2 as YFSETQ. The CDR3 extends over 18 amino acids. The DNA for the CDR3 is TGCGCCAGCAGCTGGGGGACTAGCGGGAGGGTAAGCCAAGAGACCCAGTACTTC. Translation: CASSWGTSGRVSQETQYF.

This chain uses TRBV29-1 with TRBJ2-7, with TRBD2 matching 10 bases. Trimming removed 4 bases from V and 3 bases from J; junction bases left unmatched: 6. CDR3 length equals 14 residues. CDR1 SQVTM and CDR2 ANQGSEA come from the germline V gene. The CDR3 DNA reads TGCAGCGTTGCCCAACTAGCGGGATACTACGAGCAGTACTTC. This codes for CSVAQLAGYYEQYF.